This T cell receptor beta chain was retrieved from a study of Ad26.COV2.S vaccination and SARS-CoV-2 variants. General study findings and limits: Greater spike-specific TCR breadth was seen in vaccine recipients than in placebo recipients.

Libraries were prepared by immunoSEQ multiplex PCR; TCRdb keeps only in-frame clonotypes and omits some of them. The data show hundreds of thousands of clones, approximately 88% seen once. Details on this clone: Its antigen is as yet unknown.

Treatment given: roughly 20 received Ad26.COV2.S at low or high dose, single or two shots; about 5 received placebo; per-sample allocation not given. The study sampled participants on day 63 after the first vaccine or placebo injection. Ad26 vector vaccine expressed Wuhan-strain SARS-CoV-2 spike. The germline V gene has CDR1 KGHSH and CDR2 LQKENI. Losses at the gene ends were 1 base for V and 4 bases for J; bases not matched to a gene: 9. The CDR3 loop spans 19 amino acids. The sequence derives from a person between 18 and 65 years old who received the Ad26.COV2.S COVID-19 vaccine or a placebo. The chain employs TRBV18 and TRBJ2-3, with 15 bases that match TRBD2. The specimen was peripheral blood, collected in a trial of Ad26.COV2.S vaccine versus placebo. CDR3 sequence: CASSPLRTSGRAMADTQYF. CDR3 nucleotides: TGTGCCAGCTCACCACTAAGGACTAGCGGGAGGGCCATGGCAGATACGCAGTATTTT.